Below, 2 T cell receptor beta chains from the same sample are listed, as sequenced in a study of T cell repertoires in cytomegalovirus infection. TCRdb re-analysed the reads in MiXCR, keeping a single row per CDR3 protein. The data hold a few hundred thousand distinct CDR3 sequences, with 15% to 20% observed a single time. Source material: PBMCs. The source is a human donor in good health (CMV status not recorded). Some clones in this sample may be carry-over from other donors' samples.

This clonotype was counted at least ten times. The rearrangement joins TRBV19 to TRBJ1-1; 9 nucleotides match TRBD1. This CDR3 region has 17 residues. In germline, CDR1 is LNHDA, CDR2 SQIVND (reference sequence). J lost 1 base, V lost 0 bases, and 6 bases had no gene match. The CDR3 DNA follows: TGTGCCAGTAGTATAGATCTTAAGACAGGGGGGAACACTGAAGCTTTCTTT. Amino acids: CASSIDLKTGGNTEAFF. Filled out from reference TRBV19 and TRBJ1-1, the complete variable domain reads DGGITQSPKYLFRKEGQNVTLSCEQNLNHDAMYWYRQDPGQGLRLIYYSQIVNDFQKGDIAEGYSVSREKKESFPLTVTSAQKNPTAFYLCASSIDLKTGGNTEAFFGQGTRLTVV.

The chain combines TRBV2 with TRBJ2-7, with 9 bases that match TRBD1. Unmatched junction bases numbered 8, after V lost 6 bases and J lost 2 bases. CDR1 is SNHLY and CDR2 is FYNNEI in the germline V gene. The CDR3 is 15 residues long. The CDR3 sequence is CASSAGTGKAYEQYF. The CDR3 region has the DNA TGTGCCAGCAGCGCCGGGACAGGGAAAGCCTACGAGCAGTACTTC.